The 30 T cell receptor beta chains reported below all come from one sample, sequenced in a study of blood T cell repertoires in COVID-19. Method: immunoSEQ multiplex PCR; TCRdb's copy keeps in-frame clones and lacks some. The sample lists approximately 230,000 clones, roughly 82% occurring once. The source material was peripheral blood. These receptors all stem from a woman older than 75 with active or convalescent COVID-19.

V and J are TRBV2 and TRBJ2-7, with TRBD2 matching 11 bases. Germline V gives CDR1 SNHLY, CDR2 FYNNEI. The CDR3 is 15 amino acids. V shed 6 bases, J shed 1 base, and the junction held 5 bases outside the gene matches. The chain's CDR3 is CASRKLAGDSYEQYF. DNA of the CDR3: TGTGCCAGCAGGAAACTAGCGGGGGATTCCTACGAGCAGTACTTC.

The CDR3 nucleotides are TGTGCCACCGGAACAGGGAGTACTGAAGCTTTCTTT. This sequence encodes CATGTGSTEAFF. This rearrangement joins TRBV2 to TRBJ1-1; maybe TRBD1 (6 bases). CDR3 length: 12 residues. The germline V and J ends were trimmed by 10 bases and 5 bases, with 14 bases remaining between them. Germline V gene data show CDR1 as SNHLY and CDR2 as FYNNEI.

This chain connects TRBV25-1 to TRBJ2-5, with TRBD2 identical over 8 bases. V shed 0 bases and J 2 bases; nucleotides not matched to a gene: 5. CDR1 is MGHDK and CDR2 is SYGVNS in the germline V gene. The CDR3 consists of 16 residues. The CDR3 is CASSEYDGGAQETQYF. CDR3 DNA sequence: TGTGCCAGCAGTGAATATGACGGGGGGGCGCAAGAGACCCAGTACTTC.

The chain has TRBV15 and TRBJ2-7; 11 positions match TRBD1. The V gene's germline CDR1 is LNHNV and CDR2 YYDKDF (reference sequence). This CDR3 has 17 amino acids. V shed 1 base, J shed 5 bases, and the junction held 10 bases outside the gene matches. CDR3 amino acids: CATSRARTGTGGNEQYF. For the CDR3, the DNA is TGTGCCACCAGCAGAGCCAGAACCGGGACAGGGGGGAACGAGCAGTACTTC.

In this sample, this clone turned up once. This sequence joins TRBV20-1 and TRBJ2-3; possible D gene TRBD2, 6 bases. The germline V gene has CDR1 DFQATT and CDR2 SNEGSKA (reference sequence). The ends were cut back, 4 bases at V and 12 bases at J, with 11 bases in the middle. This CDR3 contains 10 residues. CDR3 DNA sequence: TGCAGTGCTACGGGGGTGTCCCAGTATTTT. Protein: CSATGVSQYF.

The gene calls are TRBV29-1 and TRBJ1-5; D gene ambiguous. CDR3 length: 15 residues. The V end was cut by 1 base, the J end by 2 bases, with 12 bases between. CDR1 and CDR2 from the germline V gene are SQVTM and ANQGSEA. In DNA, the CDR3 is TGCAGCGTTGAAGTCGCCGGGAACGGCAATCAGCCCCAGCATTTT. As protein: CSVEVAGNGNQPQHF.

The rearrangement joins TRBV7-9 to TRBJ1-2, with 8 bases lining up with TRBD1. J lost 4 bases, V lost 4 bases, and 8 bases had no gene match. CDR1 is SEHNR, CDR2 FQNEAQ, per germline (reference sequence). The CDR3 extends over 15 amino acids. The CDR3 nucleotides read TGTGCCAGCAGCTCAGACAGGGGAGGAGGCTATGGCTACACCTTC. Translation: CASSSDRGGGYGYTF.

The rearrangement links TRBV18 to TRBJ1-1; 10 nucleotides line up with TRBD1. J gave up 5 bases and V 3 bases, and 6 bases lay outside the gene matches. The CDR3 covers 15 residues. Germline V lookup: CDR1 KGHSH, CDR2 LQKENI. This CDR3 is CASSPSGTGVTEAFF. Here the CDR3 DNA reads TGTGCCAGCTCACCTTCCGGGACAGGGGTGACTGAAGCTTTCTTT.

This sequence joins TRBV7-9 and TRBJ2-1; D might be TRBD1 (6 bases). This CDR3 is 16 amino acids long. Trimming shortened V by 5 bases and J by 1 base, and 15 bases separated the two germline ends. The germline V gene has CDR1 SEHNR and CDR2 FQNEAQ (reference sequence). Here the CDR3 reads CASSPTGSPSYNEQFF. The CDR3 nucleotides read TGTGCCAGCAGCCCGACAGGTTCGCCTTCCTACAATGAGCAGTTCTTC. Looking up the rest from reference TRBV7-9 and TRBJ2-1 gives the full variable domain: DTGVSQNPRHKITKRGQNVTFRCDPISEHNRLYWYRQTLGQGPEFLTYFQNEAQLEKSRLLSDRFSAERPKGSFSTLEIQRTEQGDSAMYLCASSPTGSPSYNEQFFGPGTRLTVL.

This clone was observed a handful of times. CDR3 DNA: TGTGCCAGCAGTGGGGACAGGGGACGATTTGAAAAACTGTTTTTT. Translation gives CASSGDRGRFEKLFF. V gene TRBV2 combines with J gene TRBJ1-4, with 10 bases matching TRBD1. CDR1 is SNHLY and CDR2 is FYNNEI in the germline V gene. V lost 4 bases and J lost 7; bases outside the gene matches: 6. This CDR3 is built from 15 residues.

The CDR3 here is CATGWTSGALQETQYF. The CDR3 DNA follows: TGTGCCACCGGGTGGACTAGCGGAGCCCTACAAGAGACCCAGTACTTC. This chain joins TRBV24-1 and TRBJ2-5, with 10 bases identical to TRBD2. CDR1 and CDR2 (germline): KGHDR, SFDVKD. Trimming cost V 9 bases and J 2 bases; bases outside gene matches: 11. The CDR3 totals 16 residues.

This clone appeared once. J is TRBJ1-1 and V is TRBV5-1; D gene unclear. This CDR3 contains 15 residues. Germline CDR1 and CDR2: SGHRS and YFSETQ. The V end was cut by 4 bases, the J end by 0 bases, with 13 bases between. The CDR3 DNA is TGCGCCAGCAGCCCGAGGGAGGGAATGAACACTGAAGCTTTCTTT. Protein product: CASSPREGMNTEAFF.

This chain connects TRBV10-2 to TRBJ2-2, with TRBD1 as a possible D gene (5 bases). From germline, CDR1 is WSHSY and CDR2 SAAADI. This CDR3 comprises 16 residues. V lost 2 bases and J 0 bases, leaving 10 bases between the germline ends. DNA of the CDR3: TGCGCCAGCAGTGAGGTGGGCAGGGCGAACACCGGGGAGCTGTTTTTT. Encoded protein: CASSEVGRANTGELFF.

V and J are TRBV29-1 and TRBJ2-1, with TRBD2 matching over 11 bases. The CDR3 is 18 amino acids. Germline CDR1 and CDR2: SQVTM and ANQGSEA. V shed 3 bases and J 4 bases; nucleotides not matched to a gene: 14. The CDR3 DNA reads as TGCAGCGTTGAGGCCTTAGCCTCCACTAGCGGGGGTTACAATGAGCAGTTCTTC. This encodes CSVEALASTSGGYNEQFF.

There are a few counts of this clone. CDR3 bases: TGCGCCAGCAGCCCGGAGACAGGTTTCAGGGGCTACACCTTC. Its translation is CASSPETGFRGYTF. The chain is built from TRBV4-1 and TRBJ1-2; tentatively, D is TRBD1 (6 bases). This CDR3 contains 14 residues. The germline V and J ends were trimmed by 4 bases and 8 bases, with 17 bases remaining between them. CDR1 and CDR2 from the germline V gene are MGHRA and YSYEKL.

The chain carries TRBV5-4 and TRBJ1-2, with 11 bases aligning to TRBD1. The CDR3 runs 14 residues. Germline V gene sequence: CDR1 SGHNT, CDR2 YYREEE (reference sequence). Trimming at V came to 4 bases and at J to 4 bases, leaving 3 bases not matched to a gene. The CDR3 DNA reads as TGTGCCAGCAGCCGGACAGGGGGCGGCTATGGCTACACCTTC. This codes for CASSRTGGGYGYTF.

The chain uses TRBV10-1 and TRBJ2-2, with D possibly TRBD2 on 6 matching bases. The CDR3 sequence is 17 residues long. Trimming took 4 bases from V and 9 from J, leaving 24 bases between them. Germline CDR1 is WNHNN and CDR2 is SYGVQD (reference sequence). CDR3 DNA sequence: TGCGCCAGCAGTGCAGTCCCCGGCGGGGTTGGGGACCGGGAGCTGTTTTTT. Translating gives CASSAVPGGVGDRELFF.

The chain carries TRBV19 and TRBJ2-5; TRBD2 aligns across 12 bases. Germline lookup yields CDR1 LNHDA and CDR2 SQIVND (reference sequence). After removal of 1 base from V and 5 bases from J, the junction contained 8 bases not matched to a gene. The CDR3 has 17 residues. The CDR3, as DNA: TGTGCCAGTAGTATAGGGCTAGCGGGAGGGGGTCCTGAGACCCAGTACTTC. Residues: CASSIGLAGGGPETQYF.

V gene TRBV5-1 combines with J gene TRBJ1-5, with no clear D. The CDR3 spans 14 residues. Germline V gene sequence: CDR1 SGHRS, CDR2 YFSETQ. Trimming shortened V by 0 bases and J by 0 bases, and 4 bases separated the two germline ends. The CDR3 sequence: CASSLDGSNQPQHF. In DNA form, the CDR3 reads TGCGCCAGCAGCTTGGACGGTAGCAATCAGCCCCAGCATTTT.

The chain couples TRBV25-1 to TRBJ1-2; 11 nucleotides match TRBD1. The CDR3 runs to 15 residues. Trimming removed 3 bases from V and 8 bases from J; junction bases left unmatched: 8. Germline lookup yields CDR1 MGHDK and CDR2 SYGVNS. The CDR3 DNA follows: TGTGCCAGCAGTGAGACTGGACAGGGGGCGCGAGGCTACACCTTC. Translated, it gives CASSETGQGARGYTF.

For the CDR3, the DNA is TGTGCCAGCAGCTTACAAACTATGCCCTACGAGCAGTACTTC. This codes for CASSLQTMPYEQYF. The genes are TRBV5-5 and TRBJ2-7, with no clear D. Germline assignment: CDR1 SGHKS and CDR2 YYEKEE (reference sequence). The CDR3 is 14 residues long. V was clipped by 2 bases and J by 2 bases, with 11 bases between them.

This clone was seen only a few times. The chain links TRBV28 to TRBJ1-6; D gene unclear. Deletions cut 6 bases from V and 2 bases from J, with 14 bases between. In germline, CDR1 is MDHEN, CDR2 SYDVKM. The CDR3 loop spans 16 amino acids. The CDR3 sequence is CASSSGKGPYNSPLHF. CDR3 nucleotides: TGTGCCAGCAGCTCCGGGAAGGGTCCCTATAATTCACCCCTCCACTTT.

V gene TRBV5-1 combines with J gene TRBJ2-7, with D perhaps TRBD2 (5 bases). In germline, CDR1 is SGHRS, CDR2 YFSETQ. The CDR3 length is 13 residues. V was shortened by 1 base and J by 2 bases, with 7 bases between the two germline ends. The CDR3 nucleotides are TGCGCCAGCAGCTTGCACGGGGCCTACGAGCAGTACTTC. Translated, it gives CASSLHGAYEQYF.

The genes are TRBV30 and TRBJ2-3, with TRBD1 identical over 7 bases. The germline V gene encodes CDR1 GTSNPN and CDR2 SVGIG (reference sequence). This CDR3 contains 14 residues. V lost 0 bases, J lost 4 bases, and 4 bases stayed unmatched. CDR3 nucleotide sequence: TGTGCCTGGAGTGTACTTACAGGGGCAGATACGCAGTATTTT. It encodes CAWSVLTGADTQYF.

This sequence joins TRBV5-1 and TRBJ2-7; 10 nucleotides match TRBD1. The V and J ends lost 4 bases and 5 bases, in that order; junction bases with no gene match: 3. The CDR3 contains 13 residues. Germline CDR1 is SGHRS and CDR2 is YFSETQ. In DNA, the CDR3 is TGCGCCAGCAGCCTTGGGACAGGGGACGAGCAGTACTTC. This gives the protein CASSLGTGDEQYF.

The V call is TRBV21-1, the J call TRBJ1-5; the table gives TRBD1 as D, unverified against the DNA. TRBV21-1 is a pseudogene segment. The CDR3 has 16 amino acids. CDR3 in amino acids: CASSNRTGGSGQPQHF. CDR3 DNA: TGTGCCAGCAGCAACCGGACAGGGGGCTCGGGTCAGCCCCAGCATTTT.

The chain combines TRBV20-1 with TRBJ2-4; D uncertain. The CDR3 is 12 amino acids. CDR1 is DFQATT and CDR2 is SNEGSKA in the germline V gene (reference sequence). Trimming removed 3 bases at V and 7 bases at J, with 10 bases between. CDR3 DNA sequence: TGCAGTGCTAGTCGGAACGGGAACATTCAGTACTTC. It yields the protein CSASRNGNIQYF.

The V and J genes are TRBV7-8 and TRBJ1-5, with 8 bases lining up with TRBD1. The CDR3 has 16 amino acids. Germline-derived CDR1 and CDR2 are SGHVS and FQNEAQ. V shed 4 bases and J 7 bases; nucleotides not matched to a gene: 12. The CDR3 spells CASSSLGAGGQQPQHF. CDR3 coding DNA: TGTGCCAGCAGCTCCTTGGGGGCAGGGGGCCAGCAGCCCCAGCATTTT.

This clone was recorded once. The rearrangement joins TRBV3-1 (or the pseudogene TRBV3-2) to TRBJ2-7, with 8 bases identical to TRBD1. CDR1 and CDR2 (germline): LGHDT, YNNKEL (reference sequence). This CDR3 comprises 14 residues. The J segment lost 2 bases and the V segment lost 4 bases, leaving 4 bases of the junction unmatched. CDR3 nucleotides: TGTGCCAGCAGCCCAGACAGGGGTGCCTACGAGCAGTACTTC. Translated, it gives CASSPDRGAYEQYF.

This chain links TRBV13 with TRBJ2-3; 8 nucleotides agree with TRBD2. CDR1 is PRHDT, CDR2 FYEKMQ, per germline (reference sequence). This CDR3 is 16 amino acids long. V shed 1 base and J 1 base; nucleotides not matched to a gene: 4. The CDR3 region has the DNA TGTGCCAGCAGCTTAGCGGGGGGGGCCGGCACAGATACGCAGTATTTT. This encodes CASSLAGGAGTDTQYF.